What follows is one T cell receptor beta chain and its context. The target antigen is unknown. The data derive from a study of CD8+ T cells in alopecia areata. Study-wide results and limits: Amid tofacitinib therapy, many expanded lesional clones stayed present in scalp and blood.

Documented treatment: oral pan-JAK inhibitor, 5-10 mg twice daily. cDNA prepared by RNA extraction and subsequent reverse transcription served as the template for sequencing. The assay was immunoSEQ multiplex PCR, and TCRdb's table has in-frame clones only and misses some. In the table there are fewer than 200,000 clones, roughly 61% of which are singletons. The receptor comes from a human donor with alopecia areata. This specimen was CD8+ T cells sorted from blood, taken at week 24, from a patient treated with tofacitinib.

The CDR3 sequence: CASSPSISPIYF. CDR3 sequence (DNA): TGTGCCAGCAGCCCGTCAATCTCCCCCATATATTTT. The J gene is TRBJ1-3, the V gene TRBV11-2, with D uncertain. Germline CDR1 reads SGHAT; CDR2 reads FQNNGV. Trimming stripped 5 bases from V and 11 bases from J, with 13 bases between. CDR3 size: 12 residues.